This T cell receptor beta chain was observed in a study of shared clonotypes between healthy human individuals. Study details: Each donor's CD4 naive and CD4 memory cells filled three plates apiece, CD8 naive two, and CD8 memory one.

TCRdb keeps only in-frame clones here, not all; method: immunoSEQ multiplex PCR. Here the sample spans roughly 650,000 clones, approximately 97% being singletons. The study, taken as a whole, reports: Donor scarcity curtailed the genetic and exposure-history diversity represented herein.

Of note for this clone: Its specificity is unknown.

V was cut by 0 bases and J by 13 bases, with 12 bases left in between. Germline-derived CDR1 and CDR2 are DFQATT and SNEGSKA (reference sequence). The CDR3 totals 11 residues. The source material was naive CD4+ T cells sorted from blood. The subset: CD45RA+ positively selected. The chain carries TRBV20-1 and TRBJ1-2; no clear D. This clonotype was sampled from a woman in her thirties in good health. CDR3 loop: CSAREETKLTF. CDR3 coding DNA: TGCAGTGCTAGAGAGGAAACCAAGCTCACCTTC.